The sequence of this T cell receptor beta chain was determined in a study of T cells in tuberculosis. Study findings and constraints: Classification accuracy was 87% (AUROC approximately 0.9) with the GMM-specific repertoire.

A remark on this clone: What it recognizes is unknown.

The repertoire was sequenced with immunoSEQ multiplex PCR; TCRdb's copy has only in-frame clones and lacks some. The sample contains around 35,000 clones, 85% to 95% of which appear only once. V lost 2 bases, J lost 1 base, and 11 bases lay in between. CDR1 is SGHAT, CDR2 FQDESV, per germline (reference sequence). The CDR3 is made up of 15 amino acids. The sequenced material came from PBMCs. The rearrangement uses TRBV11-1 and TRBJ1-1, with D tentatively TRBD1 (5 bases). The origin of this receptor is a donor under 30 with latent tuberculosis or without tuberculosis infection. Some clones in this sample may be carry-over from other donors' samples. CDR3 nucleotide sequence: TGTGCCAGCAGCTTATGGGGGGATAGGAACACTGAAGCTTTCTTT. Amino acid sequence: CASSLWGDRNTEAFF.